The 7 T cell receptor beta chains below come from one sample, sequenced in a study of T cells in tumors and immune-related adverse events (dated by TCRdb to the early 2020s). Libraries were built with the immunoSEQ multiplex PCR assay. TCRdb carries this immuneACCESS record with in-frame sequences only. Its versions omit some clonotypes, under half of them owing to an unresolved V gene in the studies checked, with the rest unexplained. This sample gives a few thousand clones in total; around three fifths of them show up just once. The ten largest make up approximately 6% of the sample. This specimen's treatment or condition label, per the study, means: nivolumab (PD-1 blockade) given before sampling. Sequencing was performed on gut tissue, taken from a patient treated with anti-PD-1 therapy. The source is a female donor with metastatic renal cell carcinoma.

This clone is medium-sized (0.01 to 0.1%) by share. The chain combines TRBV11-2 with TRBJ2-3; no reliable D call. V shed 1 base and J shed 3 bases, with 8 bases lying between them. The CDR3 runs 14 residues. Germline loops: CDR1 SGHAT, CDR2 FQNNGV. The CDR3 coding sequence is TGTGCCAGCAGCTTAGTAGGCCAGACAGATACGCAGTATTTT. Its protein product is CASSLVGQTDTQYF.

This clone showed up just a few times. The chain couples TRBV10-3 to TRBJ2-7; 10 positions agree with TRBD1. Germline V lookup: CDR1 ENHRY, CDR2 SYGVKD. The CDR3 sequence is 13 residues long. The V gene end was trimmed by 10 bases and the J gene end by 0 bases; junction bases not matched to a gene: 3. The CDR3 sequence: CATTGGSSYEQYF. DNA of the CDR3: TGTGCCACGACAGGGGGCAGCTCCTACGAGCAGTACTTC.

The V call is TRBV15, the J call TRBJ2-1; no clear D. CDR3 length: 12 amino acids. Germline V gene sequence: CDR1 LNHNV, CDR2 YYDKDF (reference sequence). V was trimmed by 1 base and J by 4 bases, leaving 2 bases between them. The CDR3 coding sequence is TGTGCCACCAGCAGAGTTTACAATGAGCAGTTCTTC. Protein sequence: CATSRVYNEQFF.

The chain couples TRBV5-4 to TRBJ2-7, with D hard to call. The CDR3 is made up of 11 amino acids. Germline V gene data show CDR1 as SGHNT and CDR2 as YYREEE (reference sequence). Trimming cost V 5 bases and J 7 bases, with 10 bases left between them. The CDR3 protein is CASSSTGEQYF. In nucleotides, the CDR3 is TGTGCCAGCAGTAGCACCGGGGAGCAGTACTTC.

The chain couples TRBV19 to TRBJ1-1; D unclear. This CDR3 region has 16 residues. V was clipped by 5 bases and J by 1 base, with 17 bases between them. Germline assignment: CDR1 LNHDA and CDR2 SQIVND (reference sequence). CDR3 amino acids: CASSGDGYWGNTEAFF. CDR3 nucleotide sequence: TGTGCCAGTAGTGGAGACGGTTACTGGGGGAACACTGAAGCTTTCTTT.

The chain recombines TRBV5-1 with TRBJ2-1; TRBD1 agrees at 9 bases. The CDR3 is 19 amino acids. The germline CDR1 and CDR2 sequences are SGHRS and YFSETQ. After removal of 2 bases from V and 0 bases from J, the junction contained 12 bases not matched to a gene. CDR3 nucleotides: TGCGCCAGCAGCTTCACAGGGGGCTTTGGTTCGAGCTCCTACAATGAGCAGTTCTTC. The encoded protein is CASSFTGGFGSSSYNEQFF. Supplemented by reference TRBV5-1 and TRBJ2-1, the full variable domain reads KAGVTQTPRYLIKTRGQQVTLSCSPISGHRSVSWYQQTPGQGLQFLFEYFSETQRNKGNFPGRFSGRQFSNSRSEMNVSTLELGDSALYLCASSFTGGFGSSSYNEQFFGPGTRLTVL.

This chain links TRBV11-3 with TRBJ2-7; tentative D call: TRBD2 (6 bases). V was pared by 1 base and J by 1 base, with 11 bases between. The CDR3 runs to 15 residues. Germline V gene data show CDR1 as SGHNT and CDR2 as YENEEA. CDR3 in DNA: TGTGCCAGCAGCTTAGTGGCTAGCGTTTCCTACGAGCAGTACTTC. It translates to CASSLVASVSYEQYF.